The clone carrying this TCR beta chain rates as large. Its antigen is not identified. This sample is part of a study of T cell repertoires in aging, cancer and after chemotherapy. Whole-study context: Six age groups, ranging from 30 or younger to 70 or older, included the donors. Chronic lymphocytic leukemia patients on fludarabine- or bendamustine-based regimens gave paired samples before and after chemotherapy.

The template was genomic DNA from peripheral blood, not RNA. Overall study results and limits: Untreated cancer patients had significantly lower blood TCR diversity than age-matched healthy donors. Lymphoid organ infiltration in hematological cancer patients may impair thymic emigration or peripheral T cell expansion.

The CDR3 has 14 residues. Germline V gene sequence: CDR1 MDHEN, CDR2 SYDVKM. V gave up 7 bases and J gave up 4 bases, with 13 bases separating them. TRB rearrangements spanning V, D and J were amplified using mixed TRB-A/B primers. From the multiplex PCR reads, TCRdb called clonotypes with MiXCR, one entry per CDR3 protein. Seen here are around 6,000 distinct CDR3 sequences, more than 30% observed once, and the top ten hold approximately 51%. V and J are TRBV28 and TRBJ1-4; a weak D match, TRBD1 (5 bases). The source is a human donor with a blood cancer. Source material: blood. The CDR3 sequence is CASTLDSYNEKLFF. The CDR3 DNA follows: TGTGCCAGCACCTTAGACAGTTATAATGAAAAACTGTTTTTT.